The clone carrying this TCR beta chain was detected a few times. Its antigen is currently unknown. Vbeta (60) and Jbeta (13) primers were used in the PCR. This table comes from immunoSEQ multiplex PCR, and its TCRdb copy is limited to in-frame clones, with some not included. The profile covers under 200,000 clones, with over 70% appearing a single time and 3% to 3.5% taken by the ten largest. The data originate from a study of cytomegalovirus exposure and HLA in healthy donors. Notes on the study in general: CMV serostatus stood as the only immune exposure information on hand. According to a later analysis, most TCR beta chains associated with CMV appeared HLA-restricted.

The donors were healthy bone marrow donors. The CDR3 loop spans 14 amino acids. Between the trimmed V and J ends, which lost 2 bases and 3 bases, there was a span of 10 bases. CDR1 and CDR2 (germline): MDHEN, SYDVKM. The receptor comes from a female donor in good health and CMV-seronegative. Source material: PBMCs. The chain uses TRBV28 and TRBJ1-2; the D gene is possibly TRBD1 (5 bases). The DNA for the CDR3 is TGTGCCAGCAGTTTACGGGGGGTTGACTATGGCTACACCTTC. Its protein is CASSLRGVDYGYTF.